This T cell receptor beta chain was sequenced for a study of beta chain features in type 1 diabetes. Study findings and constraints: PCR might favor shorter templates, equally in patients and controls.

V lost 1 base and J lost 4; bases outside the gene matches: 18. Germline V lookup: CDR1 KGHSH, CDR2 LQKENI. The CDR3 loop spans 19 amino acids. This clone was counted between two and nine times. Its antigen is still unknown. What was sequenced were expressed TCRB transcripts, since all of the isolated RNA had been reverse transcribed. This table comes from immunoSEQ multiplex PCR, and its TCRdb copy is limited to in-frame clones, with some not included. In the table there are under 450,000 clones, approximately 15% of which are singletons. This TCR derives from a man aged 30 to 45 in good health. Sequenced: naive CD4+ T cells from blood. V and J are TRBV18 and TRBJ2-5, with 7 bases that match TRBD2. The CDR3 here is CASSPQRASGLLGGETQYF. CDR3 nucleotides: TGTGCCAGCTCACCACAACGGGCTAGCGGACTATTGGGCGGAGAGACCCAGTACTTC. The variable domain in full, completed from reference TRBV18 and TRBJ2-5, reads NAGVMQNPRHLVRRRGQEARLRCSPMKGHSHVYWYRQLPEEGLKFMVYLQKENIIDESGMPKERFSAEFPKEGPSILRIQQVVRGDSAAYFCASSPQRASGLLGGETQYFGPGTRLLVL.